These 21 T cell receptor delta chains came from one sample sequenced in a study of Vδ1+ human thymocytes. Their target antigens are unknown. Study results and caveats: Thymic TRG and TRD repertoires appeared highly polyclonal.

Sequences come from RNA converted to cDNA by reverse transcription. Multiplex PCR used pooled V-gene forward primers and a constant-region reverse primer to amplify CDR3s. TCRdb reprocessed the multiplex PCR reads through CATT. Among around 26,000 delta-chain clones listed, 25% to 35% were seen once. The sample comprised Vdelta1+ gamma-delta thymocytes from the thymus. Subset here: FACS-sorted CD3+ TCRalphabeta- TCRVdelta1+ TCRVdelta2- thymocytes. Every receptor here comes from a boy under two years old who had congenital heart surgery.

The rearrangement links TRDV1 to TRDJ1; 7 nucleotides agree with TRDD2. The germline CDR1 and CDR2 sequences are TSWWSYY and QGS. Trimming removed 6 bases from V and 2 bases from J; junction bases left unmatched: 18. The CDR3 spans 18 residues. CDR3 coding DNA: TGTGCTCTTGGCCTATTCCTACCCTTCCCTATTCTGACCGATAAACTCATCTTT. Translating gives CALGLFLPFPILTDKLIF.

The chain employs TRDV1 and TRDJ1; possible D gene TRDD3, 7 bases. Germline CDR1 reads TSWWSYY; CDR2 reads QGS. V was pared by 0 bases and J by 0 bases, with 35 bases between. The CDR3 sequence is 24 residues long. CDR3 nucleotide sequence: TGTGCTCTTGGGGAACTTACCAACGGGGCCTTCCCCAGACCCATGGGGGAATACACCGATAAACTCATCTTT. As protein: CALGELTNGAFPRPMGEYTDKLIF.

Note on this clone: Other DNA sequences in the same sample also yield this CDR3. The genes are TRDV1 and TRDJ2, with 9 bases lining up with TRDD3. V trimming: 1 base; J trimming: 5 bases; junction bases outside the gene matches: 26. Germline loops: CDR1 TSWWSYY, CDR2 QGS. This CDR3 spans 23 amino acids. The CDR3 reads CALGEHCLPTTRGTGGSTAQLFF. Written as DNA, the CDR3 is TGTGCTCTTGGGGAACACTGCCTGCCTACTACGAGGGGTACTGGGGGAAGCACAGCACAACTCTTCTTT.

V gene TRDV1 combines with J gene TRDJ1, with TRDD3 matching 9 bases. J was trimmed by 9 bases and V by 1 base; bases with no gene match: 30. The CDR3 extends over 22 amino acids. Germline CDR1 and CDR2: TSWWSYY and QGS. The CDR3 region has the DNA TGTGCTCTTGGGGAACCGCTAATATTCCCCACCGTGGGGGATATGGCCCCTTCAGAACTCATCTTT. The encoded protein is CALGEPLIFPTVGDMAPSELIF.

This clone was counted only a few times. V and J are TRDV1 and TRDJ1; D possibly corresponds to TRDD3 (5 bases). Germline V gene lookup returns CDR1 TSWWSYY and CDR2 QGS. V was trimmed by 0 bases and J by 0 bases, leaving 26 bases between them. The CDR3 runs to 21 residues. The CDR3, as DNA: TGTGCTCTTGGGGAACTAGGGGACTACCTCATAACTCACCGGTACACCGATAAACTCATCTTT. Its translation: CALGELGDYLITHRYTDKLIF.

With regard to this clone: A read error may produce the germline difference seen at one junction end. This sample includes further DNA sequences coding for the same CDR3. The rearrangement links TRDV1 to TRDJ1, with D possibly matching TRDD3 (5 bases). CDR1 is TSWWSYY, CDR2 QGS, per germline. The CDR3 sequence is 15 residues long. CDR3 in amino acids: CALGEKEGGTDKLIF. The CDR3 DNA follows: TGTGCCCTTGGGGAAAAGGAAGGAGGGACCGATAAACTCATCTTT.

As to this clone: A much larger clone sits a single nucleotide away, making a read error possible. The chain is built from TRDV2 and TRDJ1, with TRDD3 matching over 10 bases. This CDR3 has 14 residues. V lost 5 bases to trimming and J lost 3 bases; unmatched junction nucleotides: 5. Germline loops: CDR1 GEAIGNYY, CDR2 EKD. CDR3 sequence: CACVHGGYADKLIF. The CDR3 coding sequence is TGTGCCTGTGTCCACGGGGGATACGCCGATAAACTCATCTTT.

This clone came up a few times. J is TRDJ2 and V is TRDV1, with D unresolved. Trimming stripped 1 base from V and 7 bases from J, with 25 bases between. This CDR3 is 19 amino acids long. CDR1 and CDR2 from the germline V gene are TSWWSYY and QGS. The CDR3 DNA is TGTGCTCTTGGGGAACCTACCCCGGGCACATTAATACTGATAGCACAACTCTTCTTT. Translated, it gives CALGEPTPGTLILIAQLFF.

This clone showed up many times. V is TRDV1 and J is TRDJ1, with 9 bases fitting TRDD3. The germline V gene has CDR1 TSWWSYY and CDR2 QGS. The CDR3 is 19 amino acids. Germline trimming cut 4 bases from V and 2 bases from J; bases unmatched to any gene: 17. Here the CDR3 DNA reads TGTGCTCTTGGGGCCTGGGCCGGAAAGGGGATACGCCCGACCGATAAACTCATCTTT. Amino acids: CALGAWAGKGIRPTDKLIF.

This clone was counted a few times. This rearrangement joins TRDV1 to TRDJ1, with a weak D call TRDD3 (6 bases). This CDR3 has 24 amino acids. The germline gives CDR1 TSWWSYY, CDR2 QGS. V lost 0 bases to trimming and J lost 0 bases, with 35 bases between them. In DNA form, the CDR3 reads TGTGCTCTTGGGGAACTAGAGGAGCTGGTTAGGAGGATACCAAGACCCTGGTACACCGATAAACTCATCTTT. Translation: CALGELEELVRRIPRPWYTDKLIF.

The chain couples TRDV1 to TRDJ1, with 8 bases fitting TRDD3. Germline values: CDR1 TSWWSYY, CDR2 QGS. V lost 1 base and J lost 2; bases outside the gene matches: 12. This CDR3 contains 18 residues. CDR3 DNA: TGTGCTCTTGGGGAACCTAACCCCAGGGATACGAGGACCGATAAACTCATCTTT. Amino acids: CALGEPNPRDTRTDKLIF.

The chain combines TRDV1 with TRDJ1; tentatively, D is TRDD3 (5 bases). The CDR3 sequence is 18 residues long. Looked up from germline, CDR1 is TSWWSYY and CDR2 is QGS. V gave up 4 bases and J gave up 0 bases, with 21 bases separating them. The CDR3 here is CALGGRAGWANYTDKLIF. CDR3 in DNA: TGTGCTCTTGGGGGCCGGGCCGGCTGGGCTAACTACACCGATAAACTCATCTTT.

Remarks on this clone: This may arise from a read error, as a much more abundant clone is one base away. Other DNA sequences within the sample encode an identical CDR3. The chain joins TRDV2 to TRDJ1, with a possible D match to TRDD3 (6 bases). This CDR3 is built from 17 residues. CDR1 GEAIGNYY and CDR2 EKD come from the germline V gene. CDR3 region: CACDAYWAGLYTDKLIF. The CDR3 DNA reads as TGTGCCTGTGACGCTTACTGGGCTGGACTATACACCGATAAACTCATCTTC.

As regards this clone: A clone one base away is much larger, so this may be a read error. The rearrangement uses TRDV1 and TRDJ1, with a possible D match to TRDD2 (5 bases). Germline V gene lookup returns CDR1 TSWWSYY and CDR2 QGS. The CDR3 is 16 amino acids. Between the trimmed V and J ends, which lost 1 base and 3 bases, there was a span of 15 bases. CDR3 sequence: CALGEPAPSYPDKLIF. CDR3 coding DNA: TGTGCTCTTGGGGAACCCGCTCCTTCGTACCCCGATAAACTCATCTTT.

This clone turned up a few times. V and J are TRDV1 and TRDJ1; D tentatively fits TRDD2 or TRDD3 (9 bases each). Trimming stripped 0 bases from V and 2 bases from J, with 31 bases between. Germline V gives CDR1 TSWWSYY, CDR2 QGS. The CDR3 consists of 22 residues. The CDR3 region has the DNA TGTGCTCTTGGGGAACTATTCCTTCCTACGTGGAGGGGATACGTTAAAACCGATAAACTCATCTTT. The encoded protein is CALGELFLPTWRGYVKTDKLIF.

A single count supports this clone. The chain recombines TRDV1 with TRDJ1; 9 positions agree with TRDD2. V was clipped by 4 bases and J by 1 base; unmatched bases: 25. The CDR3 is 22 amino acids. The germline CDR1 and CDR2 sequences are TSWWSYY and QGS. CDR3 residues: CALGVPSYYSSWRIPRTDKLIF. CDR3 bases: TGTGCTCTTGGGGTTCCTTCCTACTACTCATCCTGGCGGATACCTCGCACCGATAAACTCATCTTT.

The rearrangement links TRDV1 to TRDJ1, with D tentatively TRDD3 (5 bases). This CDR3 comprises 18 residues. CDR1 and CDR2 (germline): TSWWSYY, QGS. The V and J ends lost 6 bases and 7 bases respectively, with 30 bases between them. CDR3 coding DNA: TGTGCTCTTGGTCCCCTCCTGGTGGGCCCGTCTCGGCTGGGTAAACTCATCTTT. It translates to CALGPLLVGPSRLGKLIF.

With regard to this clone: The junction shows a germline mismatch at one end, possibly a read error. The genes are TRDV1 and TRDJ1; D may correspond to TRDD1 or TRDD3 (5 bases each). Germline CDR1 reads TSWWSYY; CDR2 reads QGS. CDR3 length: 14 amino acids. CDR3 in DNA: TGTGCTCTCGGGGAAATTACCGGGACCGATCAACTCATCTTT. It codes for CALGEITGTDQLIF.

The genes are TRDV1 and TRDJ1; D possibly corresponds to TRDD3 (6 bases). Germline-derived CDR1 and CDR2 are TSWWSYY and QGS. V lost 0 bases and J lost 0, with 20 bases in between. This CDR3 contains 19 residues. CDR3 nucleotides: TGTGCTCTTGGGGAACTCCCCGCCCCGGCGGGGATCAACACCGATAAACTCATCTTT. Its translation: CALGELPAPAGINTDKLIF.

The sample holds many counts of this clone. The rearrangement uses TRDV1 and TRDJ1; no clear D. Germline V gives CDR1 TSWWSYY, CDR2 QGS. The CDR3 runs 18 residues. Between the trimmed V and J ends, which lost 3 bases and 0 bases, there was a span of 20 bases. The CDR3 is CALGEPWPLGPYTDKLIF. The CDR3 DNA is TGTGCTCTTGGGGAGCCGTGGCCCCTAGGGCCTTACACCGATAAACTCATCTTT.

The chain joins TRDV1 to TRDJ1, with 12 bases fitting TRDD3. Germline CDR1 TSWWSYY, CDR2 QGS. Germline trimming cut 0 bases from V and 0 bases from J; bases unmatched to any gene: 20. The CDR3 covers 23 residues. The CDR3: CALGELALGVNWGILEYTDKLIF. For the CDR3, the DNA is TGTGCTCTTGGGGAACTAGCTCTTGGCGTAAACTGGGGGATACTTGAGTACACCGATAAACTCATCTTT.